This T cell receptor (beta chain) was documented in a study of liver allograft versus peripheral blood T cells. For the study at large: Transplanted-liver T cell receptor repertoires were compared with recipients' peripheral blood repertoires. General observations from the study: Repertoires of T cell receptors that resided inside liver allografts reportedly differed from those in peripheral blood.

The table lists this clonotype with a few counts. Its antigen is unknown. Each CDR3 protein is one row after TCRdb ran MiXCR on the reads. Among some 9,000 distinct CDR3 sequences listed, under 20% were seen once. This CDR3 is 15 amino acids long. V was shortened by 4 bases and J by 0 bases, with 10 bases between the two germline ends. The germline gives CDR1 LNHDA, CDR2 SQIVND (reference sequence). The V call is TRBV19, the J call TRBJ1-5; D not certain. The source of this sequence is a human patient who had a liver transplant. Some T cells may be provided by the graft donor. The CDR3 region has the DNA TGTGCCAGTAGTACCACCCCCTATAGCAATCAGCCCCAGCATTTT. Translating it yields CASSTTPYSNQPQHF.